These 32 T cell receptor beta chains came from one sample sequenced in a study of technical replicates of blood from a handful of donors. Assay: immunoSEQ multiplex PCR; the TCRdb copy retains only in-frame clones and omits some. Among under 15,000 clones, about 91% were seen once, and the ten largest hold around 8.8%. Sequencing was carried out using PBMCs. Every receptor here comes from a human donor in good health.

The chain carries TRBV11-2 and TRBJ2-7, with 9 bases matching TRBD1. The CDR3 is made up of 15 amino acids. Per the germline V gene, CDR1 is SGHAT and CDR2 is FQNNGV. The junction had 3 bases not matched to a gene; V was cut back by 0 bases and J by 3 bases. The CDR3 DNA is TGTGCCAGCAGCTTAGATCGGGACAGGGACTACGAGCAGTACTTC. It translates to CASSLDRDRDYEQYF.

The gene calls are TRBV7-9 and TRBJ2-5; TRBD2 matches at 11 bases. The CDR3 runs to 15 residues. Germline V gene data show CDR1 as SEHNR and CDR2 as FQNEAQ (reference sequence). Trimming cost V 5 bases and J 3 bases; bases outside gene matches: 5. The CDR3 coding sequence is TGTGCCAGCAGCCCGACGACTAGCGGGAAAGAGACCCAGTACTTC. It encodes CASSPTTSGKETQYF.

This clone was seen once. The CDR3 is CASSLDRGTASNQPQHF. CDR3 sequence (DNA): TGTGCCAGCAGTTTAGACAGGGGGACGGCGAGCAATCAGCCCCAGCATTTT. The chain carries TRBV28 and TRBJ1-5, with 9 positions matching TRBD1. CDR1 and CDR2 from the germline V gene are MDHEN and SYDVKM. The CDR3 spans 17 residues. The V segment lost 2 bases and the J segment 1 base; nucleotides outside the gene matches: 6.

The rearrangement uses TRBV18 and TRBJ2-7; the match to TRBD2 covers 11 bases. V was pared by 6 bases and J by 4 bases, with 11 bases of the junction left unmatched. CDR1 and CDR2 (germline): KGHSH, LQKENI. The CDR3 is 16 residues long. CDR3 in DNA: TGTGCCAGCTCCCCTGCCGTGGGACTAGCGGTGTACGAGCAGTACTTC. Its translation: CASSPAVGLAVYEQYF.

This chain links TRBV28 with TRBJ2-1; 8 nucleotides align to TRBD1. Germline V gene lookup returns CDR1 MDHEN and CDR2 SYDVKM. Trimming removed 5 bases from V and 10 bases from J; junction bases left unmatched: 7. There are 13 residues in the CDR3. CDR3 in DNA: TGTGCCAGCAGTCAAGGACAGGGTGGCGAGCAGTTCTTC. Protein product: CASSQGQGGEQFF.

The count of this clone is one. This chain links TRBV11-2 with TRBJ1-1; TRBD1 agrees at 9 bases. Germline CDR1 SGHAT, CDR2 FQNNGV. V trimming: 5 bases; J trimming: 3 bases; junction bases outside the gene matches: 13. The CDR3 runs to 17 residues. CDR3 nucleotide sequence: TGTGCCAGCAGCAACTCGTGGGACAGGGATATATACACTGAAGCTTTCTTT. The encoded protein is CASSNSWDRDIYTEAFF.

This clone showed up just once. The chain carries TRBV14 and TRBJ2-5, with 9 bases lining up with TRBD2. With 4 bases clipped from V and 7 bases from J, the junction kept 10 bases outside the gene matches. Germline values: CDR1 SGHDN, CDR2 FVKESK. The CDR3 is 15 residues long. The CDR3 nucleotides read TGTGCCAGCAGCCGAATAGCGGGGGCTGAGGGGACCCAGTACTTC. Translating it yields CASSRIAGAEGTQYF.

V is TRBV5-4 and J is TRBJ2-7; D is perhaps TRBD2 (5 bases). The V end lost 0 bases, the J end lost 1 base, and 5 bases lay between the germline ends. The V gene's germline CDR1 is SGHNT and CDR2 YYREEE (reference sequence). The CDR3 has 13 amino acids. The CDR3 coding sequence is TGTGCCAGCAGCTTGGCGGGATCCTACGAGCAGTACTTC. Protein product: CASSLAGSYEQYF.

The V gene is TRBV6-4, the J gene TRBJ2-7; the match to TRBD2 covers 9 bases. The V gene's germline CDR1 is MRHNA and CDR2 SNTAGT. The V gene end was trimmed by 0 bases and the J gene end by 0 bases; junction bases not matched to a gene: 0. The CDR3 covers 15 residues. The CDR3 bases are TGTGCCAGCAGTGACTCGACTAGCGGCTCCTACGAGCAGTACTTC. It encodes CASSDSTSGSYEQYF.

The rearrangement uses TRBV5-4 and TRBJ2-1; 9 nucleotides align to TRBD2. This CDR3 comprises 17 residues. Germline V gene lookup returns CDR1 SGHNT and CDR2 YYREEE (reference sequence). Germline trimming cut 0 bases from V and 3 bases from J; bases unmatched to any gene: 7. Written as DNA, the CDR3 is TGTGCCAGCAGCTTGGGGGGGGCTAGCGGGATCTACAATGAGCAGTTCTTC. Protein sequence: CASSLGGASGIYNEQFF.

This clone was observed a single time. The chain joins TRBV13 to TRBJ2-5, with 9 positions matching TRBD2. The DNA end favors TRBJ2-7, so the J call may be wrong. Per the germline V gene, CDR1 is PRHDT and CDR2 is FYEKMQ (reference sequence). The CDR3 loop spans 14 amino acids. CDR3 in DNA: TGTGCCAGCAACCATGGCGGACTAGCGTACGAGCAGTACTTC. Its translation is CASNHGGLAYEQYF.

The J gene is TRBJ1-5, the V gene TRBV2, with a weak D call TRBD1 (5 bases). The CDR3 has 14 residues. CDR1 is SNHLY, CDR2 FYNNEI, per germline. Trimming removed 0 bases from V and 7 bases from J, with 10 bases in between. CDR3 protein: CASSEARAGQPQHF. CDR3 in DNA: TGTGCCAGCAGTGAAGCCAGGGCTGGGCAGCCCCAGCATTTT.

The chain employs TRBV19 and TRBJ2-2; 7 bases are a match to TRBD1. Trimming at V came to 4 bases and at J to 4 bases, leaving 6 bases not matched to a gene. In germline, CDR1 is LNHDA, CDR2 SQIVND (reference sequence). The length of the CDR3 is 15 residues. CDR3 in amino acids: CASSTNTGVTGELFF. CDR3 coding DNA: TGTGCCAGTAGTACGAACACAGGGGTCACCGGGGAGCTGTTTTTT.

This chain links TRBV2 with TRBJ1-1, with D perhaps TRBD1 (6 bases). V lost 4 bases and J 4 bases, leaving 10 bases between the germline ends. This CDR3 comprises 13 residues. Looked up from germline, CDR1 is SNHLY and CDR2 is FYNNEI. The CDR3 sequence: CASSAEGGTEAFF. The CDR3 DNA is TGTGCCAGCAGTGCGGAAGGGGGCACTGAAGCTTTCTTT.

The chain recombines TRBV15 with TRBJ2-7, with D perhaps TRBD2 (7 bases). The CDR3 length is 16 residues. Trimming shortened V by 0 bases and J by 2 bases, and 14 bases separated the two germline ends. CDR1 is LNHNV and CDR2 is YYDKDF in the germline V gene (reference sequence). The CDR3 nucleotides read TGTGCCACCAGCAGAGATCGGGGGGCGAACCCCTACGAGCAGTACTTC. Translation gives CATSRDRGANPYEQYF.

The rearrangement uses TRBV6-5 and TRBJ2-7; 10 nucleotides line up with TRBD1. This CDR3 comprises 15 residues. With V trimmed by 0 bases and J by 4 bases, 3 bases remained unmatched. Germline V CDR1 and CDR2: MNHEY, SVGAGI. The CDR3 region is CASSYSRQGAYEQYF. CDR3 in DNA: TGTGCCAGCAGTTACTCTAGACAGGGGGCGTACGAGCAGTACTTC.

The genes are TRBV7-9 and TRBJ2-5, with TRBD2 matching over 11 bases. This CDR3 is 15 amino acids long. Germline V gene lookup returns CDR1 SEHNR and CDR2 FQNEAQ (reference sequence). V lost 4 bases to trimming and J lost 5 bases; unmatched junction nucleotides: 6. CDR3 sequence reads: CASSSLAGGPETQYF. For the CDR3, the DNA is TGTGCCAGCAGCTCGTTAGCGGGAGGGCCGGAGACCCAGTACTTC.

V gene TRBV7-8 combines with J gene TRBJ1-1; D perhaps matches TRBD1 (5 bases). Trimming stripped 5 bases from V and 6 bases from J, with 10 bases between. The CDR3 consists of 12 residues. The germline V gene encodes CDR1 SGHVS and CDR2 FQNEAQ. CDR3 sequence (DNA): TGTGCCAGCAGCCCCGCAGGGTCTGAAGCTTTCTTT. As protein: CASSPAGSEAFF. The whole variable domain, remainder taken from reference TRBV7-8 and TRBJ1-1, is GAGVSQSPRYKVAKRGQDVALRCDPISGHVSLFWYQQALGQGPEFLTYFQNEAQLDKSGLPSDRFFAERPEGSVSTLKIQRTQQEDSAVYLCASSPAGSEAFFGQGTRLTVV.

This chain uses TRBV6-6 with TRBJ2-7; 8 bases map to TRBD1. J was trimmed by 10 bases and V by 5 bases; bases with no gene match: 10. The CDR3 is 13 residues long. The V gene's germline CDR1 is MNHNY and CDR2 SVGAGI (reference sequence). CDR3 region: CASSTGGGGPQYF. For the CDR3, the DNA is TGTGCCAGCAGTACAGGGGGTGGGGGGCCCCAGTACTTC.

V usage is TRBV27 and J usage is TRBJ2-1; 8 bases are shared with TRBD2. This CDR3 is built from 20 residues. Germline loops: CDR1 MNHEY, CDR2 SMNVEV (reference sequence). Trimming took 5 bases from V and 0 from J; bases not matched to a gene: 18. The CDR3 here is CASSPRDTSSGVVSYNEQFF. CDR3 bases: TGTGCCAGCAGTCCACGGGACACTAGTAGCGGGGTAGTCTCCTACAATGAGCAGTTCTTC.

The J gene is TRBJ1-1, the V gene TRBV19; TRBD1 agrees at 8 bases. The CDR3 runs to 14 residues. Germline V CDR1 and CDR2: LNHDA, SQIVND (reference sequence). The J segment lost 4 bases and the V segment lost 6 bases, leaving 7 bases of the junction unmatched. CDR3 in amino acids: CASRPGQGGTEAFF. As DNA, the CDR3 is TGTGCCAGTAGACCTGGACAGGGCGGCACTGAAGCTTTCTTT.

The genes are TRBV14 and TRBJ2-7; D might be TRBD2 (5 bases). V lost 0 bases to trimming and J lost 7 bases, with 10 bases between them. The germline CDR1 and CDR2 sequences are SGHDN and FVKESK. The CDR3 loop spans 13 amino acids. This CDR3 reads CASSQELRGEQYF. The CDR3 DNA reads TGTGCCAGCAGCCAAGAACTTCGGGGAGAGCAGTACTTC.

The chain uses TRBV19 and TRBJ2-5, with 15 bases that match TRBD2. Germline V gives CDR1 LNHDA, CDR2 SQIVND (reference sequence). CDR3 size: 15 residues. J gave up 2 bases and V 6 bases, and 1 base lay outside the gene matches. The CDR3 nucleotides read TGTGCCAGTAGCGGACTAGCGGGAGGGCAAGAGACCCAGTACTTC. Translation gives CASSGLAGGQETQYF.

The rearrangement links TRBV7-9 to TRBJ1-1; D may be TRBD1 (6 bases). V lost 2 bases to trimming and J lost 0 bases, with 10 bases between them. CDR1 is SEHNR and CDR2 is FQNEAQ in the germline V gene (reference sequence). CDR3 length equals 15 residues. For the CDR3, the DNA is TGTGCCAGCAGCTTATCAGGGGAAATGAACACTGAAGCTTTCTTT. Amino acid sequence: CASSLSGEMNTEAFF.

This clone appeared a single time. The V and J genes are TRBV2 and TRBJ2-2, with D uncertain. The germline gives CDR1 SNHLY, CDR2 FYNNEI. The CDR3 extends over 14 amino acids. Trimming took 5 bases from V and 0 from J, leaving 7 bases between them. This CDR3 is CASSNAPNTGELFF. As DNA, the CDR3 is TGTGCCAGCAGTAACGCGCCGAACACCGGGGAGCTGTTTTTT.

The V and J genes are TRBV28 and TRBJ1-4; the D gene is possibly TRBD1 (5 bases). Germline CDR1 reads MDHEN; CDR2 reads SYDVKM. V was pared by 4 bases and J by 5 bases, with 14 bases between. This CDR3 spans 15 amino acids. CDR3 sequence (DNA): TGTGCCAGCAGTTCGTTTGGGGGGGGGAATGAAAAACTGTTTTTT. It is translated as CASSSFGGGNEKLFF.

V is TRBV7-9 and J is TRBJ2-7; D might be TRBD2 (5 bases). CDR1 is SEHNR, CDR2 FQNEAQ, per germline (reference sequence). V was shortened by 2 bases and J by 0 bases, with 5 bases between the two germline ends. The CDR3 is 13 amino acids. The CDR3 is CASSLRGSYEQYF. Written as DNA, the CDR3 is TGTGCCAGCAGCTTACGGGGCTCCTACGAGCAGTACTTC.

V usage is TRBV30 and J usage is TRBJ2-3; 8 bases agree with TRBD1. CDR1 is GTSNPN and CDR2 is SVGIG in the germline V gene (reference sequence). V shed 8 bases, J shed 3 bases, and the junction held 7 bases outside the gene matches. This CDR3 has 13 amino acids. The CDR3: CAKSGQATDTQYF. CDR3 DNA sequence: TGTGCCAAGTCGGGACAGGCTACAGATACGCAGTATTTT. Drawing the rest from reference TRBV30 and TRBJ2-3, the complete variable domain is SQTIHQWPATLVQPVGSPLSLECTVEGTSNPNLYWYRQAAGRGLQLLFYSVGIGQISSEVPQNLSASRPQDRQFILSSKKLLLSDSGFYLCAKSGQATDTQYFGPGTRLTVL.

This chain joins TRBV5-1 and TRBJ2-7; 8 bases fit TRBD1. The CDR3 sequence is 14 residues long. V lost 1 base, J lost 5 bases, and 5 bases stayed unmatched. Per germline, CDR1 SGHRS and CDR2 YFSETQ. The CDR3, as DNA: TGCGCCAGCAGCTTGCCGACAGGGGAAGACGAGCAGTACTTC. Its protein product is CASSLPTGEDEQYF.

This chain connects TRBV5-1 to TRBJ1-2; a possible D gene is TRBD1 (5 bases). The CDR3 length is 14 residues. Trimming took 5 bases from V and 0 from J, leaving 11 bases between them. Germline lookup yields CDR1 SGHRS and CDR2 YFSETQ. The CDR3 loop is CASRQDTTNYGYTF. CDR3 in DNA: TGCGCCAGCAGACAGGACACAACTAACTATGGCTACACCTTC.

This rearrangement joins TRBV11-2 to TRBJ2-5; D call uncertain. This CDR3 comprises 11 residues. Germline-derived CDR1 and CDR2 are SGHAT and FQNNGV. V dropped 2 bases and J dropped 4 bases, with 2 bases sitting between them. In nucleotides, the CDR3 is TGTGCCAGCAGCTTACTAGAGACCCAGTACTTC. Encoded protein: CASSLLETQYF.

This clone was counted a single time. The rearrangement links TRBV29-1 to TRBJ2-7; 9 nucleotides align to TRBD1. V lost 7 bases to trimming and J lost 6 bases; unmatched junction nucleotides: 10. Germline V gene sequence: CDR1 SQVTM, CDR2 ANQGSEA. The CDR3 has 13 amino acids. CDR3 DNA: TGCAGCGCAGGAGGGGGACAGGGATCCGAGCAGTACTTC. Protein sequence: CSAGGGQGSEQYF.